This TCR beta chain was identified during a study of blood T cell repertoires in COVID-19. Here immunoSEQ multiplex PCR was the method, and the copy in TCRdb shows in-frame clones only, minus some. The top ten clones hold 30% to 35% of a sample with some 45,000 clones, around 82% of them seen once. Sequencing was carried out using peripheral blood. The source is a woman older than 75 with acute or convalescent COVID-19.

CDR3 nucleotide sequence: TGTGCCAGCAGTAATCGGGGGACAGTATCCCAGCATTTT. Translated: CASSNRGTVSQHF. The chain employs TRBV6-2 or TRBV6-3 and TRBJ1-5, with 7 bases aligning to TRBD1. The junction had 9 bases not matched to a gene; V was cut back by 5 bases and J by 11 bases. The CDR3 runs 13 residues. Germline CDR1 and CDR2: MNHEY and SVGEGT.